The 20 T cell receptor beta chains given below trace back to one sample, sequenced in a study of blood T cell repertoires in COVID-19. The method was immunoSEQ multiplex PCR; TCRdb's version includes in-frame clones alone and lacks a portion of them. The profile shows around 250,000 clones, approximately 84% of them singletons. Sequenced sample: PBMCs or T cells enriched from blood (not recorded which). The receptors derive from a man aged 18 to 35 who had recovered from COVID-19.

This clone was seen a single time. The V and J genes are TRBV27 and TRBJ2-5; TRBD1 matches 9 bases. The germline V gene has CDR1 MNHEY and CDR2 SMNVEV (reference sequence). V was clipped by 6 bases and J by 4 bases; unmatched bases: 6. The CDR3 contains 14 residues. In DNA, the CDR3 is TGTGCCAGCAGGCAAACAGGGGGCGGAGAGACCCAGTACTTC. Translated: CASRQTGGGETQYF.

The chain combines TRBV7-9 with TRBJ1-5; D is ambiguous. CDR3 length equals 12 residues. Germline V gene sequence: CDR1 SEHNR, CDR2 FQNEAQ (reference sequence). The germline V and J ends were trimmed by 3 bases and 2 bases, with 2 bases remaining between them. DNA for the CDR3: TGTGCCAGCAGCTTCGGCAATCAGCCCCAGCATTTT. As protein: CASSFGNQPQHF.

The chain is built from TRBV4-2 and TRBJ2-3, with 7 bases matching TRBD2. This CDR3 spans 15 amino acids. CDR1 is LGHNA and CDR2 is YNFKEQ in the germline V gene. Trimming at V came to 0 bases and at J to 4 bases, leaving 4 bases not matched to a gene. CDR3 DNA sequence: TGTGCCAGCAGCCAAGATCGGGGGGAGCCAGATACGCAGTATTTT. Translation: CASSQDRGEPDTQYF.

V gene TRBV15 combines with J gene TRBJ1-2; 8 positions agree with TRBD1. The germline V gene has CDR1 LNHNV and CDR2 YYDKDF (reference sequence). CDR3 length: 14 amino acids. V lost 6 bases and J lost 4; bases outside the gene matches: 7. The chain's CDR3 is CATSPDQGAYGYTF. The CDR3 nucleotides are TGTGCCACCAGTCCAGACCAGGGGGCCTATGGCTACACCTTC.

The rearrangement links TRBV2 to TRBJ1-1, with D unclear. The V end was cut by 8 bases, the J end by 7 bases, with 8 bases between. The CDR3 covers 10 residues. Germline V gene data show CDR1 as SNHLY and CDR2 as FYNNEI. CDR3 region: CASERDEAFF. For the CDR3, the DNA is TGTGCCAGCGAGAGGGATGAAGCTTTCTTT. The full variable domain, with the rest looked up from reference TRBV2 and TRBJ1-1, is EPEVTQTPSHQVTQMGQEVILRCVPISNHLYFYWYRQILGQKVEFLVSFYNNEISEKSEIFDDQFSVERPDGSNFTLKIRSTKLEDSAMYFCASERDEAFFGQGTRLTVV.

A single count supports this clone. The V call is TRBV30, the J call TRBJ2-3; tentatively, D is TRBD1 (6 bases). Germline V gene data show CDR1 as GTSNPN and CDR2 as SVGIG (reference sequence). Deletions cut 3 bases from V and 9 bases from J, with 16 bases between. There are 13 residues in the CDR3. The CDR3 region has the DNA TGTGCCTGGAGAAACCTCCCCCAGGGGACGCAGTATTTT. Translation: CAWRNLPQGTQYF.

This chain joins TRBV28 and TRBJ2-6; TRBD2 is a possible D gene (5 bases). V gave up 8 bases and J gave up 0 bases, with 17 bases separating them. The CDR3 spans 17 residues. CDR1 and CDR2 from the germline V gene are MDHEN and SYDVKM. The CDR3 is CASGPGEGRSGANVLTF. The DNA of the CDR3 is TGTGCCAGCGGCCCCGGAGAGGGCCGCTCTGGGGCCAACGTCCTGACTTTC.

The gene calls are TRBV19 and TRBJ2-1; D might be TRBD1 (5 bases). The CDR3 length is 16 residues. Deletions cut 2 bases from V and 5 bases from J, with 16 bases between. CDR1 and CDR2 from the germline V gene are LNHDA and SQIVND (reference sequence). The DNA for the CDR3 is TGTGCCAGTAGTATATCTCTATCTTTGGGGCACAATGAGCAGTTCTTC. Protein product: CASSISLSLGHNEQFF.

The chain has TRBV7-3 and TRBJ2-3; 12 positions match TRBD2. Germline CDR1 is SGHTA and CDR2 is FQGTGA. This CDR3 spans 16 amino acids. Trimming cost V 1 base and J 3 bases; bases outside gene matches: 2. The DNA for the CDR3 is TGTGCCAGCAGCTTAAGCCTAGCGGGAGGGACAGATACGCAGTATTTT. It is translated as CASSLSLAGGTDTQYF. The variable domain in full, completed from reference TRBV7-3 and TRBJ2-3, reads GAGVSQTPSNKVTEKGKYVELRCDPISGHTALYWYRQSLGQGPEFLIYFQGTGAADDSGLPNDRFFAVRPEGSVSTLKIQRTERGDSAVYLCASSLSLAGGTDTQYFGPGTRLTVL.

This clone was picked up a small number of times. The genes are TRBV5-6 and TRBJ2-2; 9 bases align to TRBD1. V dropped 3 bases and J dropped 4; count of bases not matched to a gene: 7. Looked up from germline, CDR1 is SGHDT and CDR2 is YYEEEE. CDR3 length equals 16 residues. The CDR3 DNA reads TGTGCCAGCAGCTGGTGGGGGACAGGGAGCACCGGGGAGCTGTTTTTT. This translates into CASSWWGTGSTGELFF. Using reference TRBV5-6 and TRBJ2-2 for the parts outside the CDR3, the full variable domain is DAGVTQSPTHLIKTRGQQVTLRCSPKSGHDTVSWYQQALGQGPQFIFQYYEEEERQRGNFPDRFSGHQFPNYSSELNVNALLLGDSALYLCASSWWGTGSTGELFFGEGSRLTVL.

This sequence joins TRBV6-6 and TRBJ2-5, with unresolved D. The CDR3 spans 13 residues. Germline V gene data show CDR1 as MNHNY and CDR2 as SVGAGI (reference sequence). V was shortened by 5 bases and J by 0 bases, with 7 bases between the two germline ends. CDR3: CASSAHNQETQYF. The CDR3 region has the DNA TGTGCCAGCAGTGCACACAACCAAGAGACCCAGTACTTC.

The chain recombines TRBV5-1 with TRBJ2-1, with a weak D call TRBD2 (5 bases). This CDR3 has 15 amino acids. The germline gives CDR1 SGHRS, CDR2 YFSETQ. Trimming removed 3 bases at V and 6 bases at J, with 16 bases between. CDR3 loop: CASSSLASLGNEQFF. The CDR3 DNA reads TGCGCCAGCAGCTCTCTAGCAAGCCTGGGCAATGAGCAGTTCTTC.

The V call is TRBV7-9, the J call TRBJ2-3; no firm D call. V was cut by 7 bases and J by 0 bases, with 8 bases left in between. This CDR3 has 13 amino acids. Germline V lookup: CDR1 SEHNR, CDR2 FQNEAQ (reference sequence). The chain's CDR3 is CASTYSSTDTQYF. CDR3 sequence (DNA): TGTGCCAGCACCTACTCTAGCACAGATACGCAGTATTTT.

In DNA form, the CDR3 reads TGTGCCATCAGTGTAACAGGGAGGAACACTGAAGCTTTCTTT. Its protein is CAISVTGRNTEAFF. The chain uses TRBV10-3 and TRBJ1-1; a possible D gene is TRBD1 (6 bases). Trimming left V 4 bases short and J 1 base short, with 10 bases between. The CDR3 is 14 amino acids. Germline CDR1 is ENHRY and CDR2 is SYGVKD.

The gene calls are TRBV6-1 and TRBJ2-5; tentative D call: TRBD1 (6 bases). The CDR3 is 15 amino acids. The V and J ends lost 0 bases and 5 bases respectively, with 13 bases between them. The germline CDR1 and CDR2 sequences are MNHNS and SASEGT. CDR3 sequence reads: CASSEADRFPETQYF. The CDR3 DNA sequence: TGTGCCAGCAGTGAAGCGGACAGATTCCCCGAGACCCAGTACTTC.

V usage is TRBV7-9 and J usage is TRBJ1-1, with D perhaps matching TRBD1 (6 bases). The V end was cut by 0 bases, the J end by 1 base, with 12 bases between. Germline CDR1 SEHNR, CDR2 FQNEAQ (reference sequence). CDR3 length: 16 residues. This CDR3 reads CASSLATGRANTEAFF. CDR3 DNA sequence: TGTGCCAGCAGCTTAGCAACAGGGAGGGCGAACACTGAAGCTTTCTTT.

CDR3 coding DNA: TGCAGCGCCGGTGTCAGGTACGAGCAGTACTTC. Translated: CSAGVRYEQYF. The chain couples TRBV29-1 to TRBJ2-7; D is uncertain. The CDR3 length is 11 residues. V was shortened by 7 bases and J by 4 bases, with 11 bases between the two germline ends. Germline CDR1 and CDR2: SQVTM and ANQGSEA.

The chain recombines TRBV5-1 with TRBJ2-7; a possible D gene is TRBD2 (6 bases). The germline V and J ends were trimmed by 0 bases and 6 bases, with 13 bases remaining between them. The CDR3 contains 14 residues. Germline V gene data show CDR1 as SGHRS and CDR2 as YFSETQ. In DNA form, the CDR3 reads TGCGCCAGCAGCTTGGTAGGCGGGACCGGCGAGCAGTACTTC. Its protein is CASSLVGGTGEQYF.

V usage is TRBV7-9 and J usage is TRBJ1-1; no reliable D call. V was shortened by 4 bases and J by 6 bases, with 6 bases between the two germline ends. This CDR3 region has 11 residues. Germline lookup yields CDR1 SEHNR and CDR2 FQNEAQ (reference sequence). The CDR3: CASSSIPEAFF. The CDR3 DNA reads as TGTGCCAGCAGCTCAATCCCTGAAGCTTTCTTT.

CDR3 loop: CASSRPGQGSINEQFF. The CDR3 DNA reads as TGCGCCAGCAGCCGACCGGGACAGGGGTCGATCAATGAGCAGTTCTTC. This sequence joins TRBV5-1 and TRBJ2-1; 10 nucleotides match TRBD1. The junction had 10 bases not matched to a gene; V was cut back by 4 bases and J by 6 bases. Germline V gene data show CDR1 as SGHRS and CDR2 as YFSETQ. This CDR3 is built from 16 residues.